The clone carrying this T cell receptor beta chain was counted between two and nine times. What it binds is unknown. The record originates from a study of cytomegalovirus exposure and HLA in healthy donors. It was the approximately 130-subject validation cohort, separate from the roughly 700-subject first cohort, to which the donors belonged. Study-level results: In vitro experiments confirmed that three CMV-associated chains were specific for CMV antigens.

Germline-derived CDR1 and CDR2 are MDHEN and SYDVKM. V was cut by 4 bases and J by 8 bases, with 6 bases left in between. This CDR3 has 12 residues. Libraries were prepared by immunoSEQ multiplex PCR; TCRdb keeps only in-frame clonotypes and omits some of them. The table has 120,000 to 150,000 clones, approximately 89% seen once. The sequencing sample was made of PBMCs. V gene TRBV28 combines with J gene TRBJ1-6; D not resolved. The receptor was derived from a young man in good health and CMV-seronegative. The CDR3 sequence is CASSSPDSPLHF. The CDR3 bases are TGTGCCAGCAGTTCCCCGGATTCACCCCTCCACTTT.